The 8 T cell receptor beta chains listed next were all sequenced from one sample in a study of cytomegalovirus exposure and HLA in healthy donors. The PCR had 60 Vbeta and 13 Jbeta primers. This table comes from immunoSEQ multiplex PCR, and its TCRdb copy is limited to in-frame clones, with some not included. The sample carries roughly 150,000 clones, roughly four fifths recorded once. The sequenced sample consisted of PBMCs. Receptors originate from a man aged 18 to 30 in good health and CMV-seronegative.

The chain couples TRBV7-9 to TRBJ2-2; D possibly corresponds to TRBD2 (5 bases). Trimming stripped 8 bases from V and 6 bases from J, with 25 bases between. Germline loops: CDR1 SEHNR, CDR2 FQNEAQ (reference sequence). The CDR3 runs to 17 residues. CDR3 DNA: TGTGCCAGCGCTCTATTAGGTGGGAGATTAGTGTCCGGGGAGCTGTTTTTT. Its protein is CASALLGGRLVSGELFF.

The chain combines TRBV27 with TRBJ1-5; possibly TRBD1 for D (5 bases). The V end lost 2 bases, the J end lost 7 bases, and 12 bases lay between the germline ends. The CDR3 sequence is 14 residues long. The germline V gene encodes CDR1 MNHEY and CDR2 SMNVEV (reference sequence). In DNA form, the CDR3 reads TGTGCCAGCAGTTTAAATGGCCGGGGGCAGCCCCAGCATTTT. It codes for CASSLNGRGQPQHF.

The chain links TRBV19 to TRBJ1-4, with a possible D match to TRBD1 (5 bases). The CDR3 sequence is 15 residues long. Germline values: CDR1 LNHDA, CDR2 SQIVND (reference sequence). V gave up 3 bases and J gave up 0 bases, with 8 bases separating them. The DNA of the CDR3 is TGTGCCAGTAGTATGACAGAGCCAACTAATGAAAAACTGTTTTTT. Translating gives CASSMTEPTNEKLFF. The full variable domain, its missing parts supplied by reference TRBV19 and TRBJ1-4, is DGGITQSPKYLFRKEGQNVTLSCEQNLNHDAMYWYRQDPGQGLRLIYYSQIVNDFQKGDIAEGYSVSREKKESFPLTVTSAQKNPTAFYLCASSMTEPTNEKLFFGSGTQLSVL.

This clone has just a few counts. The V and J genes are TRBV5-1 and TRBJ2-5, with D uncertain. CDR3 length equals 15 residues. CDR1 is SGHRS, CDR2 YFSETQ, per germline. Trimming pared 0 bases from V and 5 bases from J, leaving 14 bases between. Here the CDR3 DNA reads TGCGCCAGCAGCTTGGTGGGCAATTTGGTGGAGACCCAGTACTTC. It codes for CASSLVGNLVETQYF.

The chain recombines TRBV7-2 with TRBJ2-7, with 10 positions matching TRBD1. Unmatched junction bases numbered 3, after V lost 0 bases and J lost 4 bases. Germline CDR1 SGHTA, CDR2 FQGNSA. The CDR3 contains 15 residues. DNA for the CDR3: TGTGCCAGCAGCTTAGCCGGGACAGGGGTATACGAGCAGTACTTC. Translating it yields CASSLAGTGVYEQYF.

This clone was detected only once. The chain employs TRBV19 and TRBJ1-5; D is unresolved. V was clipped by 3 bases and J by 0 bases, with 9 bases between them. The CDR3 extends over 15 amino acids. CDR1 is LNHDA and CDR2 is SQIVND in the germline V gene (reference sequence). CDR3 in DNA: TGTGCCAGTAGTATCGCGGCAGTTAGCAATCAGCCCCAGCATTTT. This gives the protein CASSIAAVSNQPQHF.

This clone was seen only a few times. The gene calls are TRBV6-5 and TRBJ1-4; 8 bases match TRBD1. The germline CDR1 and CDR2 sequences are MNHEY and SVGAGI. The trim removed 6 bases at V and 8 bases at J, leaving 8 bases unmatched. The CDR3 contains 14 residues. The CDR3 here is CASRPGQGVEKLFF. As DNA, the CDR3 is TGTGCCAGCAGGCCTGGACAGGGAGTAGAAAAACTGTTTTTT.

This sequence joins TRBV4-1 and TRBJ2-1, with TRBD2 matching 12 bases. J lost 4 bases, V lost 2 bases, and 3 bases had no gene match. Germline V gene data show CDR1 as MGHRA and CDR2 as YSYEKL. CDR3 length: 16 residues. CDR3: CASSQKTSGGYNEQFF. CDR3 DNA: TGCGCCAGCAGCCAAAAAACTAGCGGGGGGTACAATGAGCAGTTCTTC.